This T cell receptor beta chain was documented in a study of T cell responses to AZD1222 COVID-19 vaccine. Sequencing was performed with immunoSEQ multiplex PCR; in TCRdb, only in-frame clones are kept and a portion is missing. The table records roughly 79,000 clones, approximately 80% of them present only once. This CDR3 region has 18 residues. CDR1 is SGHNT and CDR2 is YENEEA in the germline V gene. Between the trimmed V and J ends, which lost 2 bases and 5 bases, there was a span of 21 bases. Study-wide findings and caveats: Only 5 or 6 AZD1222 recipients were seropositive at baseline. It should be noted that donors were predominantly white British and more often female, and clonal diversity was possibly underestimated.

On this clone: The antigen is undetermined.

V is TRBV11-3 and J is TRBJ2-2; D tentatively fits TRBD1 or TRBD2 (5 bases each). The specimen was peripheral blood, collected on day 0 of AZD1222 vaccination. This clonotype was sampled from an adult in good health. This CDR3 is CASSLNVGLGEETGELFF. Written as DNA, the CDR3 is TGTGCCAGCAGCTTAAATGTCGGCTTGGGGGAAGAAACCGGGGAGCTGTTTTTT.